These T cell receptor beta chains were read from a single sample in a study of T cell changes during pregnancy in multiple sclerosis. The table came from immunoSEQ multiplex PCR; TCRdb's copy has only in-frame clones and leaves some out. The repertoire holds about 36,000 clones, 89% seen once, with 0.6% to 0.9% in the top ten. Sequences were derived from CD4+ T cells from peripheral blood mononuclear cells, sampled after pregnancy. The source is a female donor in good health, enrolled as a control in a pregnancy study. Both conserved end residues are part of each CDR3. The D gene is left open where the match is weak. Clone size is given for some rows only: seen once, a few or many times, or a class if the clone is expanded.

CDR3nt	CDR3aa	j_gene	abundance	d_gene	v_gene
TGTGCCAGCAGTCACAGGGAGGGGACTGAAAAACTGTTTTTT	CASSHREGTEKLFF	TRBJ1-4	.	.	TRBV28
TGTGCCAGCAGCGTAGGACCAGGGCTTAACACTGAAGCTTTCTTT	CASSVGPGLNTEAFF	TRBJ1-1	.	.	TRBV9
TGTGCCAGCAGCCGGGGACAGGCCCTTCGGCGAACTGAAGCTTTCTTT	CASSRGQALRRTEAFF	TRBJ1-1	.	TRBD1	TRBV7-9
TGTGCCAGCAGCTTGGCCGGGACTAGCGGTGCCTGGGGCTACAATGAGCAGTTCTTC	CASSLAGTSGAWGYNEQFF	TRBJ2-1	.	TRBD2	TRBV5-4
TGTGCCAGCAGCTTAGCCCGCCAACAGGGGAGCACTGAAGCTTTCTTT	CASSLARQQGSTEAFF	TRBJ1-1	.	TRBD1	TRBV7-8
TGTGCCAGCAGCTCCGGGGGGAATGAGCAGTTCTTC	CASSSGGNEQFF	TRBJ2-1	.	TRBD2	TRBV7-2
TGTGCCAGCAGCCAAGCAGCGGGGGGGCCGGGGGAGCAGTTCTTC	CASSQAAGGPGEQFF	TRBJ2-1	.	TRBD2	TRBV4-2
TGTGCCAGCAGTTGGCTGTCCACCGGGGAGCTGTTTTTT	CASSWLSTGELFF	TRBJ2-2	few	.	TRBV27
TGTGCCAGCAGTTTTTCAGCGAATCCCTCCTACGAGCAGTACTTC	CASSFSANPSYEQYF	TRBJ2-7	once	.	TRBV28
TGTGCCAGCGTAGATGCAGGGGGCCTCGGCTACACCTTC	CASVDAGGLGYTF	TRBJ1-2	.	TRBD1	TRBV7-9
TGTGCCAGCAGCGTAGGTAATAGCGGGAGTTTCACAGATACGCAGTATTTT	CASSVGNSGSFTDTQYF	TRBJ2-3	.	TRBD2	TRBV9